Below are 30 T cell receptor beta chains sequenced from a single sample in a study of blood T cells in healthy people across ages. Together with a sample-barcoded 5' primer, a J-beta primer mix was included in a second PCR lasting about 7 to 11 cycles. TCRdb called the 5' RACE reads again in MiXCR, with one record for every CDR3 protein. The sample shows hundreds of thousands of distinct CDR3 sequences, 58% of them seen only once. Material: blood. The source is a man aged 60 to 75 in good health.

This chain uses TRBV5-1 with TRBJ1-2, with 12 nucleotides matching TRBD1. The V gene's germline CDR1 is SGHRS and CDR2 YFSETQ. The CDR3 sequence is 16 residues long. The V gene end was trimmed by 0 bases and the J gene end by 7 bases; junction bases not matched to a gene: 7. CDR3 sequence: CASSLEPGQGAGGYTF. CDR3 coding DNA: TGCGCCAGCAGCTTGGAGCCGGGACAGGGGGCTGGTGGCTACACCTTC.

This chain links TRBV6-1 with TRBJ2-4, with 8 bases that match TRBD2. Germline loops: CDR1 MNHNS, CDR2 SASEGT. V shed 2 bases, J shed 13 bases, and the junction held 7 bases outside the gene matches. CDR3 length: 13 amino acids. CDR3 region: CASSEWTSREQYF. The CDR3 DNA follows: TGTGCCAGCAGTGAATGGACTAGCAGGGAGCAGTACTTC.

V and J are TRBV20-1 and TRBJ2-3, with TRBD1 as a possible D gene (6 bases). The CDR3 covers 14 residues. Deletions cut 5 bases from V and 1 base from J, with 13 bases between. Germline values: CDR1 DFQATT, CDR2 SNEGSKA (reference sequence). The DNA for the CDR3 is TGCAGTGCTGCTCCGGGACACGGCACAGATACGCAGTATTTT. Its translation is CSAAPGHGTDTQYF.

The table lists this clonotype with a count of one. This chain joins TRBV12-3 or TRBV12-4 and TRBJ2-1; TRBD2 matches at 9 bases. With V trimmed by 3 bases and J by 5 bases, 5 bases remained unmatched. This CDR3 spans 15 amino acids. CDR3 nucleotides: TGTGCCAGCAGTTTTCGCGGGGGGGGCCACAATGAGCAGTTCTTC. This codes for CASSFRGGGHNEQFF.

Many counts were recorded for this clonotype. The V and J genes are TRBV6-2 or TRBV6-3 and TRBJ2-2; TRBD2 agrees at 9 bases. Looked up from germline, CDR1 is MNHEY and CDR2 is SVGEGT. The CDR3 is 15 residues long. V gave up 6 bases and J gave up 5 bases; unmatched junction bases: 7. DNA of the CDR3: TGTGCCAGCAGGCCGGGACTAGCCCATACCGGGGAGCTGTTTTTT. Translated, it gives CASRPGLAHTGELFF.

This sequence joins TRBV29-1 and TRBJ1-2; 8 nucleotides line up with TRBD1. The CDR3 length is 15 residues. Germline CDR1 is SQVTM and CDR2 is ANQGSEA. The V gene end was trimmed by 1 base and the J gene end by 0 bases; junction bases not matched to a gene: 4. The CDR3 nucleotides are TGCAGCGTTGAAGGGACAGGGCCGGCTAACTATGGCTACACCTTC. Its translation is CSVEGTGPANYGYTF.

With respect to this clonotype: The junction departs from the called germline gene at one end, perhaps through a read error. The genes are TRBV4-1 and TRBJ2-1; possible D gene TRBD1, 5 bases. CDR1 MGHRA and CDR2 YSYEKL come from the germline V gene. The CDR3 covers 13 residues. CDR3 sequence (DNA): TGCGCCAGCAGGCAAGCGAGCAGACAGCAGCAGTTCTTC. This encodes CASRQASRQQQFF.

The chain carries TRBV4-1 and TRBJ2-1, with D possibly being TRBD1 or TRBD2 (5 bases each). V gave up 3 bases and J gave up 6 bases, with 15 bases separating them. The CDR3 is 15 amino acids. The germline CDR1 and CDR2 sequences are MGHRA and YSYEKL. The CDR3: CASSQGRGDANEQFF. The CDR3 bases are TGCGCCAGCAGCCAGGGACGGGGAGACGCCAATGAGCAGTTCTTC.

The gene calls are TRBV7-2 and TRBJ1-2, with 7 bases matching TRBD1. CDR1 is SGHTA, CDR2 FQGNSA, per germline. There are 15 residues in the CDR3. The V gene end was trimmed by 1 base and the J gene end by 5 bases; junction bases not matched to a gene: 7. The CDR3 region is CASSLVVGTEYGYTF. The DNA of the CDR3 is TGTGCCAGCAGCTTAGTTGTTGGGACAGAATATGGCTACACCTTC.

This chain joins TRBV5-1 and TRBJ1-2; a possible D gene is TRBD1 (6 bases). The germline CDR1 and CDR2 sequences are SGHRS and YFSETQ. CDR3 length: 16 residues. Between the trimmed V and J ends, which lost 4 bases and 4 bases, there was a span of 20 bases. The CDR3 protein is CASSPNADSGAYGYTF. The CDR3 bases are TGCGCCAGCAGCCCAAACGCGGACAGCGGGGCCTATGGCTACACCTTC.

The chain has TRBV7-9 and TRBJ1-2, with D unclear. This CDR3 spans 17 amino acids. Germline-derived CDR1 and CDR2 are SEHNR and FQNEAQ (reference sequence). Deletions cut 6 bases from V and 3 bases from J, with 23 bases between. The CDR3 here is CASRRSWDPKLDYGYTF. CDR3 coding DNA: TGTGCCAGCAGACGGAGCTGGGATCCCAAGCTCGACTATGGCTACACCTTC.

In its sample, this clonotype was seen a few times. The chain combines TRBV5-1 with TRBJ2-5, with TRBD1 matching 7 bases. Losses at the gene ends were 5 bases for V and 5 bases for J; bases not matched to a gene: 9. The CDR3 loop spans 14 amino acids. Looked up from germline, CDR1 is SGHRS and CDR2 is YFSETQ. The CDR3 DNA is TGCGCCAGCAGTCCAGGGGGATTTGGGGAGACCCAGTACTTC. Translated, it gives CASSPGGFGETQYF.

This clonotype was seen ten or more times. The chain links TRBV7-2 to TRBJ2-6; possible D gene TRBD2, 5 bases. Germline V gene sequence: CDR1 SGHTA, CDR2 FQGNSA. The CDR3 sequence is 15 residues long. Trimming left V 5 bases short and J 1 base short, with 9 bases between. DNA for the CDR3: TGTGCCAGCAGCGCCTCGGGGTCTGGGGCCAACGTCCTGACTTTC. This encodes CASSASGSGANVLTF.

The chain employs TRBV4-1 and TRBJ2-1; a possible D gene is TRBD1 (6 bases). CDR1 and CDR2 (germline): MGHRA, YSYEKL. V was clipped by 1 base and J by 0 bases, with 10 bases between them. The CDR3 extends over 16 amino acids. CDR3: CASSQVRTASYNEQFF. For the CDR3, the DNA is TGCGCCAGCAGCCAAGTGAGGACAGCCTCCTACAATGAGCAGTTCTTC.

This clonotype appeared a few times. J is TRBJ2-2 and V is TRBV7-2; a possible D gene is TRBD1 (8 bases). In germline, CDR1 is SGHTA, CDR2 FQGNSA. V was cut by 4 bases and J by 5 bases, with 17 bases left in between. There are 16 residues in the CDR3. CDR3 in DNA: TGTGCCAGCAGCTACAGGGGGGGCGCGGATACCGGGGAGCTGTTTTTT. The encoded protein is CASSYRGGADTGELFF. Filled out from reference TRBV7-2 and TRBJ2-2, the complete variable domain reads GAGVSQSPSNKVTEKGKDVELRCDPISGHTALYWYRQSLGQGLEFLIYFQGNSAPDKSGLPSDRFSAERTGGSVSTLTIQRTQQEDSAVYLCASSYRGGADTGELFFGEGSRLTVL.

The CDR3 spells CASNPQGPSYEQYF. CDR3 DNA: TGTGCCAGCAATCCACAGGGGCCCTCCTACGAGCAGTACTTC. The genes are TRBV6-6 and TRBJ2-7; TRBD1 matches 7 bases. Per the germline V gene, CDR1 is MNHNY and CDR2 is SVGAGI (reference sequence). CDR3 size: 14 residues. V shed 7 bases and J 0 bases; nucleotides not matched to a gene: 6.

The V and J genes are TRBV7-2 and TRBJ1-5; tentative D call: TRBD1 (5 bases). V lost 3 bases to trimming and J lost 4 bases, with 13 bases between them. The CDR3 sequence is 15 residues long. Germline V gives CDR1 SGHTA, CDR2 FQGNSA. CDR3 sequence (DNA): TGTGCCAGCAGCTTGGGGCTTGTTGCGAATCAGCCCCAGCATTTT. Translated, it gives CASSLGLVANQPQHF.

The sample holds many counts of this clonotype. J is TRBJ2-5 and V is TRBV29-1; 8 nucleotides align to TRBD1. The V and J ends lost 4 bases and 5 bases, in that order; junction bases with no gene match: 15. This CDR3 has 16 amino acids. CDR1 and CDR2 from the germline V gene are SQVTM and ANQGSEA. CDR3 protein: CSVARGQGSAWETQYF. DNA for the CDR3: TGCAGCGTTGCCCGCGGACAGGGAAGCGCCTGGGAGACCCAGTACTTC. The full variable domain, in which reference TRBV29-1 and TRBJ2-5 provide the parts outside the CDR3, is SAVISQKPSRDICQRGTSLTIQCQVDSQVTMMFWYRQQPGQSLTLIATANQGSEATYESGFVIDKFPISRPNLTFSTLTVSNMSPEDSSIYLCSVARGQGSAWETQYFGPGTRLLVL.

J is TRBJ1-2 and V is TRBV9, with 7 bases aligning to TRBD1. This CDR3 spans 15 amino acids. V gave up 1 base and J gave up 2 bases; unmatched junction bases: 5. CDR1 and CDR2 from the germline V gene are SGDLS and YYNGEE. In nucleotides, the CDR3 is TGTGCCAGCAGCGTAAAAGGGGGCGCAAACTATGGCTACACCTTC. This encodes CASSVKGGANYGYTF.

This clonotype was seen just once. A junction end diverges from the germline sequence, so it may reflect a read error. The V and J genes are TRBV20-1 and TRBJ2-1; D unresolved. This CDR3 is 14 amino acids long. The germline V gene encodes CDR1 DFQATT and CDR2 SNEGSKA (reference sequence). The CDR3 DNA is TGCAGTGCTAGAGGGCTAGTCGTCTACAACGAGCAGTTCTTC. Translated: CSARGLVVYNEQFF.

This chain joins TRBV2 and TRBJ1-4; tentative D call: TRBD1 (5 bases). CDR1 and CDR2 from the germline V gene are SNHLY and FYNNEI. V gave up 8 bases and J gave up 6 bases, with 13 bases separating them. CDR3 length: 13 amino acids. CDR3 DNA: TGTGCCAGCGGGGCAGGGAGCGATGAAAAACTGTTTTTT. It codes for CASGAGSDEKLFF. Full variable domain (rest looked up from reference TRBV2 and TRBJ1-4): EPEVTQTPSHQVTQMGQEVILRCVPISNHLYFYWYRQILGQKVEFLVSFYNNEISEKSEIFDDQFSVERPDGSNFTLKIRSTKLEDSAMYFCASGAGSDEKLFFGSGTQLSVL.

This chain links TRBV6-1 with TRBJ1-1; no reliable D call. The CDR3 runs to 13 residues. Trimming left V 8 bases short and J 1 base short, with 11 bases between. CDR1 is MNHNS, CDR2 SASEGT, per germline. CDR3 sequence reads: CASLWSENTEAFF. CDR3 nucleotides: TGTGCCAGCCTATGGTCGGAGAACACTGAAGCTTTCTTT.

The CDR3 is CAITGGSGELFF. The CDR3 DNA follows: TGTGCCATCACCGGCGGATCCGGGGAGCTGTTTTTT. V usage is TRBV10-3 and J usage is TRBJ2-2; D unresolved. This CDR3 is 12 amino acids long. Germline values: CDR1 ENHRY, CDR2 SYGVKD. Trimming stripped 7 bases from V and 6 bases from J, with 9 bases between.

V and J are TRBV7-2 and TRBJ1-1; 7 bases match TRBD1. The V and J ends lost 4 bases and 4 bases, in that order; junction bases with no gene match: 6. Germline values: CDR1 SGHTA, CDR2 FQGNSA. The CDR3 loop spans 14 amino acids. The chain's CDR3 is CASSYTGAGTEAFF. The CDR3 DNA reads TGTGCCAGCAGCTACACAGGGGCGGGCACTGAAGCTTTCTTT.

This clonotype was picked up many times. The chain recombines TRBV4-1 with TRBJ2-1; no clear D. The CDR3 has 15 residues. V lost 0 bases and J 5 bases, leaving 11 bases between the germline ends. Germline V gene sequence: CDR1 MGHRA, CDR2 YSYEKL. The CDR3 coding sequence is TGCGCCAGCAGCCAAGATAGGGCAGATGACAATGAGCAGTTCTTC. Amino acids: CASSQDRADDNEQFF.

This rearrangement joins TRBV29-1 to TRBJ1-1, with a possible D match to TRBD1 (6 bases). This CDR3 has 13 amino acids. CDR1 is SQVTM, CDR2 ANQGSEA, per germline. V lost 6 bases, J lost 5 bases, and 16 bases lay in between. The CDR3 region has the DNA TGCAGCGTAGAGTCGACAGGCGGGACTGAAGCTTTCTTT. Its protein product is CSVESTGGTEAFF. Full variable domain (outside the CDR3, taken from reference TRBV29-1 and TRBJ1-1): SAVISQKPSRDICQRGTSLTIQCQVDSQVTMMFWYRQQPGQSLTLIATANQGSEATYESGFVIDKFPISRPNLTFSTLTVSNMSPEDSSIYLCSVESTGGTEAFFGQGTRLTVV.

In its sample, this clonotype was seen a few times. The chain recombines TRBV7-2 with TRBJ2-6; TRBD1 might be the D (6 bases). V lost 1 base and J lost 3, with 13 bases in between. This CDR3 is built from 17 residues. The germline V gene has CDR1 SGHTA and CDR2 FQGNSA. The CDR3 region is CASSLVPTGFGANVLTF. The CDR3 nucleotides are TGTGCCAGCAGCTTAGTACCAACAGGGTTTGGGGCCAACGTCCTGACTTTC.

This clonotype has only a few counts. This rearrangement joins TRBV18 to TRBJ1-5; D unresolved. The CDR3 extends over 14 amino acids. The ends were cut back, 1 base at V and 5 bases at J, with 9 bases in the middle. CDR1 and CDR2 (germline): KGHSH, LQKENI. CDR3 bases: TGTGCCAGCTCACCACGGGGTGGGGATCAGCCCCAGCATTTT. This encodes CASSPRGGDQPQHF.

This clonotype appeared a few times. For the CDR3, the DNA is TGCAGTGCCAGGGGTGGGGCCCGGAGCTCCTACAATGAGCAGTTCTTC. Its translation is CSARGGARSSYNEQFF. The chain is built from TRBV20-1 and TRBJ2-1; TRBD1 might be the D (6 bases). Looked up from germline, CDR1 is DFQATT and CDR2 is SNEGSKA (reference sequence). This CDR3 region has 16 residues. With 6 bases removed from V and 0 bases from J, the gap between germline ends came to 18 bases.

V usage is TRBV2 and J usage is TRBJ2-5, with 9 bases lining up with TRBD1. The DNA end is more similar to TRBJ2-7, so the J call may be wrong. Germline values: CDR1 SNHLY, CDR2 FYNNEI. The CDR3 is 13 residues long. The CDR3 nucleotides read TGTGCCAGCAGTGACGTGGACAGGGGCGAGCAGTACTTC. Translating it yields CASSDVDRGEQYF.